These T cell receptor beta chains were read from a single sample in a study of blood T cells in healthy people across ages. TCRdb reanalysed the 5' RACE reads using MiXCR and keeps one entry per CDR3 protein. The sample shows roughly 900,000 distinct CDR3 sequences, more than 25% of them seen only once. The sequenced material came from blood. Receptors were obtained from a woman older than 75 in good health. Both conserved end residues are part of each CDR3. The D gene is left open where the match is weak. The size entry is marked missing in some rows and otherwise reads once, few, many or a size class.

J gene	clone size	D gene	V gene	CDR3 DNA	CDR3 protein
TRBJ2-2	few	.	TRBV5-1	TGCGCCAGCAGCTTGCAGGACACCGGGGAGCTGTTTTTT	CASSLQDTGELFF
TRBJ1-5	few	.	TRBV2	TGTGCCAGCACCGAAATAGACAGAAATCAGCCCCAGCATTTT	CASTEIDRNQPQHF
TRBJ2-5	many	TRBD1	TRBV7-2	TGTGCCAGCAGCTTAGGCAGGCCGACAGGGGGCCAAGAGACCCAGTACTTC	CASSLGRPTGGQETQYF
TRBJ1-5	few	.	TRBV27	TGTGCCAGCAGTTTGTACGGTGCAACTCAGCCCCAGCATTTT	CASSLYGATQPQHF
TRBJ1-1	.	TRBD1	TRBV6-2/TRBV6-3	TGTGCCCCCCAGCCGGACAGGTGCATGAACACTGAAGCTTTCTTT	CAPQPDRCMNTEAFF
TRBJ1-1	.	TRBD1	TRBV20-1	TGCAGTGCTAGGGGGACAGGGGAGTCGACTGAAGCTTTCTTT	CSARGTGESTEAFF
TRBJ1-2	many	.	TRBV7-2	TGTGCCAGCAGGTACGCCTCCGGGGCCCGCTATGGCTACACCTTC	CASRYASGARYGYTF
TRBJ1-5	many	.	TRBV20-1	TGCAGTGCGAGACAGGTGGATAGTCAGCCCCAGCATTTT	CSARQVDSQPQHF
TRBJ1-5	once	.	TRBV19	TGTGCCAGTAAAGACAGTTATAGCAATCAGCCCCAGCATTTT	CASKDSYSNQPQHF
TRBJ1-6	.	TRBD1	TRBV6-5	TGTGCCAGCAGTTACACCGGGACAGGGAAGGCACCCCCCCACTTT	CASSYTGTGKAPPHF
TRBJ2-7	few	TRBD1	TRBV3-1	TGTGCCAGCAGCCAAGTGGGACAGGACTACGAGCAGTACTTC	CASSQVGQDYEQYF
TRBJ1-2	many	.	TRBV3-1	TGTGCCAGCAGCCTAGAAGGGACTTCTGGCTACACCTTC	CASSLEGTSGYTF
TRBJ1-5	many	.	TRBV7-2	TGTGCCAGCAGCCCCGGACAGATCAGCAATCAGCCCCAGCATTTT	CASSPGQISNQPQHF
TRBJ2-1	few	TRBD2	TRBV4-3	TGCGCCAGCAGCCAAGATCGACCTAGCGGGGGTATGTTCTTC	CASSQDRPSGGMFF
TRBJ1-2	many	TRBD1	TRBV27	TGTGCCAGCAGTTCACCCCGACAGGGCATCTATGGCTACACCTTC	CASSSPRQGIYGYTF
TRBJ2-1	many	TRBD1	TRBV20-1	TGCAGTGCTCTTAGGACAGGGGGCAATGAGCAGTTCTTC	CSALRTGGNEQFF